Below are 10 T cell receptor beta chains sequenced from a single sample in a study of blood T cells in healthy people across ages (dated by TCRdb to 2013 to 2016). Library construction relied on 5' RACE. Sequencing used an Illumina HiSeq 2500. A second 7 to 11 cycle PCR used a sample-barcoded 5' primer and a J-beta primer mix. In TCRdb, the public reads were trimmed at Q25 with fastp and aligned with MiXCR, with productive beta chains retained. Here each entry gathers all rows of one CDR3 protein and keeps the most common genes and DNA. Counted in this sample were around 580,000 distinct CDR3 sequences; about 45% of them appeared once. The top ten hold about 22% of the sample. Sequenced: blood. The receptor source for this set is an elderly man in good health.

The chain links TRBV7-2 to TRBJ1-1; D not resolved. Germline assignment: CDR1 SGHTA and CDR2 FQGNSA. The CDR3 contains 16 residues. Trimming removed 2 bases at V and 3 bases at J, with 16 bases between. The CDR3 region has the DNA TGTGCCAGCAGCTTACGCCAGGCCCCCGGTGACACTGAAGCTTTCTTT. Translating it yields CASSLRQAPGDTEAFF.

This clonotype appeared a few times. This chain connects TRBV28 to TRBJ2-3, with TRBD2 matching over 7 bases. Losses at the gene ends were 7 bases for V and 0 bases for J; bases not matched to a gene: 13. Germline values: CDR1 MDHEN, CDR2 SYDVKM. This CDR3 region has 17 residues. The CDR3 nucleotides read TGTGCCAGCACCCTCGGCGGGTCGGGAGGCAGCACAGATACGCAGTATTTT. This encodes CASTLGGSGGSTDTQYF.

Points on this clonotype: Its ends do not fully match the called genes, so a read error is possible. This sequence joins TRBV12-3 or TRBV12-4 and TRBJ2-3; possibly TRBD1 for D (6 bases). The CDR3 has 15 amino acids. The CDR3 DNA reads as TGTGCCAGCAGTTCATACAGGGAGAGCACAGATGCGCAGTATTTT. Translated: CASSSYRESTDAQYF.

The rearrangement uses TRBV27 and TRBJ2-7, with D maybe TRBD2 (6 bases). Germline V lookup: CDR1 MNHEY, CDR2 SMNVEV (reference sequence). This CDR3 is built from 17 residues. Trimming stripped 4 bases from V and 3 bases from J, with 22 bases between. CDR3 DNA sequence: TGTGCCAGCAGTTCCCCCACTACTTTAGCGGCAGGCTACGAGCAGTACTTC. Its protein is CASSSPTTLAAGYEQYF.

The CDR3 DNA follows: TGTGCCAGCATAGGGGGACTACCGTCCTACAATGAGCAGTACTTC. This gives the protein CASIGGLPSYNEQYF. This sequence joins TRBV28 and TRBJ2-7; possible D gene TRBD2, 7 bases. This CDR3 has 15 residues. With 7 bases removed from V and 7 bases from J, the gap between germline ends came to 23 bases. Germline CDR1 and CDR2: MDHEN and SYDVKM.

The genes are TRBV7-2 and TRBJ2-7; 7 bases line up with TRBD1. V shed 5 bases, J shed 3 bases, and the junction held 7 bases outside the gene matches. The germline V gene has CDR1 SGHTA and CDR2 FQGNSA. There are 14 residues in the CDR3. The CDR3: CASSPRAGGYEQYF. In nucleotides, the CDR3 is TGTGCCAGCAGCCCCCGGGCAGGGGGCTACGAGCAGTACTTC.

The chain links TRBV6-2 or TRBV6-3 to TRBJ2-7; unclear D gene. This CDR3 is built from 14 residues. The V gene lost 3 bases and the J gene lost 1 base, with 10 bases spanning the gap. Germline CDR1 MNHEY, CDR2 SVGEGT. CDR3 loop: CASSYERLSYEQYF. The CDR3 coding sequence is TGTGCCAGCAGTTATGAGAGGCTTTCCTACGAGCAGTACTTC.

This chain uses TRBV24-1 with TRBJ2-7; a weak D match, TRBD2 (6 bases). V lost 6 bases and J lost 5, with 13 bases in between. This CDR3 has 13 residues. Germline CDR1 reads KGHDR; CDR2 reads SFDVKD. The CDR3 reads CATSQSGVNEQYF. DNA for the CDR3: TGTGCCACCAGTCAGTCGGGAGTTAACGAGCAGTACTTC.

This clonotype was seen a few times. The J gene is TRBJ1-4, the V gene TRBV6-1; TRBD1 matches at 10 bases. Germline V CDR1 and CDR2: MNHNS, SASEGT. Trimming removed 10 bases from V and 6 bases from J; junction bases left unmatched: 14. The CDR3 length is 16 residues. This CDR3 reads CATVPGQGKGDEKLFF. CDR3 coding DNA: TGTGCCACCGTCCCGGGACAGGGGAAAGGCGATGAAAAACTGTTTTTT.

The chain has TRBV6-2 or TRBV6-3 and TRBJ2-7, with 10 bases that match TRBD1. J lost 1 base, V lost 4 bases, and 10 bases had no gene match. CDR1 MNHEY and CDR2 SVGEGT come from the germline V gene. This CDR3 has 17 amino acids. The CDR3 bases are TGTGCCAGCAGTTGGCGTTCGGGACAGGGGTCTTCCTACGAGCAGTACTTC. Its protein is CASSWRSGQGSSYEQYF.